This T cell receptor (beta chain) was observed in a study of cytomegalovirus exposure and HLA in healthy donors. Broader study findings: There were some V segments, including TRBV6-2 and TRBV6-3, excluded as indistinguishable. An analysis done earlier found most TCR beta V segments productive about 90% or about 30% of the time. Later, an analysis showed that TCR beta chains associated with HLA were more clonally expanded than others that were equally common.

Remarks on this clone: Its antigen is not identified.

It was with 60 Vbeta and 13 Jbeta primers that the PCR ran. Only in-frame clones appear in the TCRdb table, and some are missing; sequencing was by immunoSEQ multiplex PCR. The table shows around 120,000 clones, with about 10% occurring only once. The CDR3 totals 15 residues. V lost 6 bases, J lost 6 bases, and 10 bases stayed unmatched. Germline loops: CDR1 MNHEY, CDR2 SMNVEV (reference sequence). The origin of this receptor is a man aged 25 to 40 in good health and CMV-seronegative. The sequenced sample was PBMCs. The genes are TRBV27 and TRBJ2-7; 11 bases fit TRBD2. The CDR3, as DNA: TGTGCCAGCAGCTCCCTTTCCGGGACTAGCGGCGAGCAGTACTTC. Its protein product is CASSSLSGTSGEQYF.